This T cell receptor beta chain was observed in a study of T cell responses to AZD1222 COVID-19 vaccine. In regard to this clone: Its specificity is unknown.

The V end was cut by 6 bases, the J end by 9 bases, with 9 bases between. Germline CDR1 reads MDHEN; CDR2 reads SYDVKM. CDR3 size: 11 residues. Libraries were prepared by immunoSEQ multiplex PCR; TCRdb keeps only in-frame clonotypes and omits some of them. Of some 180,000 clones listed, over 85% are singletons. Overall study findings and caveats: A mostly white British donor set with more females was recruited, and clonal diversity was possibly underestimated.

This TCR was sampled from an adult who received the MenACWY meningococcal vaccine as a control. The sequencing used peripheral blood, collected 28 days after the second dose of the MenACWY control vaccine. V is TRBV28 and J is TRBJ1-5; no clear D gene. CDR3 residues: CASSTGRPQHF. DNA of the CDR3: TGTGCCAGCAGCACCGGACGGCCCCAGCATTTT.